This entry concerns a single T cell receptor beta chain. Its cognate antigen is unknown. Just one base apart from a much larger clone, this may be a read error. TCRbeta libraries were built with three rounds of nested PCR, modified from ARM-PCR. TCRdb recomputed calls from the multiplex PCR reads with MiXCR, one row per CDR3 protein. In the table there are under 95,000 distinct CDR3 sequences, approximately 80% of which are singletons. RNA was extracted from bulk tissue without any cell sorting. Distant lung tissue was collected more than 3 cm away from the tumor edge. The data stem from a study of tumor and adjacent non-tumor tissue in lung cancer. Across the study: Samples averaged approximately 3.9 million productive TCRbeta reads each. Study-level points and caveats: Significantly higher TCR diversity was found in tumor than normal lung. In normal lung, the top 100 clones were significantly more dominant than in tumor.

Per the germline V gene, CDR1 is DFQATT and CDR2 is SNEGSKA (reference sequence). The CDR3 sequence is 15 residues long. Trimming removed 1 base at V and 0 bases at J, with 11 bases between. The rearrangement uses TRBV20-1 and TRBJ2-3, with no clear D. The TCR sequence derives from a man aged 55 to 70 with non-small cell lung cancer. The specimen sequenced was distant non-tumor lung tissue. The CDR3 spells CSARVHATSTDTQYF. In DNA form, the CDR3 reads TGCAGTGCTAGAGTCCATGCAACTAGCACAGATACGCAGTATTTT.